This TCR beta chain was captured in a study of Tregs in tolerant kidney transplant recipients. Per germline, CDR1 SGHDT and CDR2 YYEEEE. The CDR3 extends over 13 amino acids. CD4+CD25+CD127- Tregs, CD4+CD25- non-Tregs, CD4 and CD8 cells were sorted. Produced via immunoSEQ multiplex PCR; TCRdb's table is partial and in-frame only. This repertoire shows about 68,000 clones, over 80% found once; its top ten account for 4.5% to 5.5%. Remarks on this clone: Its specificity is unknown.

Findings of the study overall: The small number of patients limits these findings pending further validation. The most relevant donor-specific Treg TCRbeta repertoire apparently came from expansion with activated donor B cells.

This sequence joins TRBV5-6 and TRBJ2-5; TRBD1 might be the D (6 bases). The J call may not be correct, given that the DNA end is closer to TRBJ2-7. The receptor was derived from a human donor in good health. The source material was CD4+ T cells from blood. This CDR3 reads CASSLGTPYEQYF. The CDR3 bases are TGTGCCAGCAGCTTAGGGACACCCTACGAGCAGTACTTC.